The rows below give T cell receptor beta chains drawn from one sample of a study of CDR3 diversity in severe acne. TCRdb itself ran the PCR reads through MiXCR, one entry per CDR3 protein. This table has roughly 81,000 distinct CDR3 sequences, around half appearing once. Sequencing used blood. The receptors shown here come from a male donor in good health, serving as a control. Both conserved end residues are part of each CDR3. D genes are given only for firm matches. Some rows have no size entry. The others give once, few or many, or a class for an expanded clone.

NA	TRBJ1-6	NA	TRBV12-1	CASSSGTGDNSPLHF	TGTGCCAGCAGCTCCGGGACAGGGGACAATTCACCCCTCCACTTT
NA	TRBJ1-6	many	TRBV24-1	CAGTGSLLNSPLHF	TGTGCCGGCACGGGGTCCTTGTTGAATTCACCCCTCCACTTT
NA	TRBJ1-6	NA	TRBV20-1	CSASRESVGSQPLHF	TGCAGTGCTAGCAGGGAGTCAGTCGGGAGTCAGCCCCTCCACTTT
TRBD1	TRBJ1-5	medium-sized	TRBV20-1	CSARAHTGEGQPQHF	TGCAGTGCTAGAGCCCACACAGGGGAAGGGCAGCCCCAGCATTTT
TRBD1	TRBJ2-2	many	TRBV6-5	CASSHGPTGGSGELFF	TGTGCCAGCAGCCATGGGCCGACAGGGGGTTCCGGGGAGCTGTTTTTT
NA	TRBJ2-5	many	TRBV25-1	CATLGPTTWYQETQYF	TGTGCCACCTTAGGGCCCACAACTTGGTACCAAGAGACCCAGTACTTC
TRBD2	TRBJ2-7	NA	TRBV11-2	CASSLTSGGYEQYF	TGTGCCAGCAGCTTGACTAGCGGGGGGTACGAGCAGTACTTC
TRBD2	TRBJ2-1	once	TRBV20-1	CSAAGGSNERFF	TGCAGTGCGGCGGGAGGGAGCAATGAGCGGTTCTTC
NA	TRBJ1-2	many	TRBV12-3/TRBV12-4	CASRIGSPGRYGYTF	TGTGCCAGCAGGATAGGGTCTCCGGGGAGGTATGGCTACACCTTC
TRBD2	TRBJ2-7	NA	TRBV2	CANKGGTSGRAYEQYF	TGTGCCAACAAAGGGGGGACTAGCGGGCGGGCCTACGAGCAGTACTTC
NA	TRBJ1-1	NA	TRBV25-1	CASSLMGSEAFF	TGTGCCAGCAGTTTAATGGGATCTGAAGCTTTCTTT
NA	TRBJ1-3	once	TRBV6-5	CACRREGGMGYTIYF	TGTGCCTGCCGCCGGGAGGGGGGTATGGGCTACACCATATATTTT
NA	TRBJ2-2	once	TRBV20-1	CSARDRSVLIEQYFGPGTGELFF	NA
TRBD1	TRBJ2-5	medium-sized	TRBV20-1	CSARRGTAQETQYF	TGCAGTGCTAGGCGTGGGACAGCCCAAGAGACCCAGTACTTC
TRBD1	TRBJ2-7	NA	TRBV6-1	CASSVQGEKYF	TGTGCCAGCAGTGTTCAGGGGGAAAAGTACTTC
NA	TRBJ2-7	NA	TRBV7-3	CASSLHGTSYEQYF	TGTGCCAGCAGCCTTCACGGGACTTCCTACGAGCAGTACTTC
NA	TRBJ2-7	NA	TRBV10-2	CASSEGTPRGEQYF	TGCGCCAGCAGTGAGGGGACTCCGAGGGGTGAGCAGTACTTC
TRBD2	TRBJ2-7	many	TRBV27	CASRRTSAMPYEQYF	TGTGCCAGCAGACGGACTAGCGCCATGCCATACGAGCAGTACTTC
TRBD1	TRBJ1-2	NA	TRBV11-3	CASSASTGPYYGYTF	TGTGCCAGCAGCGCCTCGACAGGGCCCTACTATGGCTACACCTTC
NA	TRBJ2-5	few	TRBV7-9	CASTYAGTFQETQYF	TGTGCCAGCACCTACGCCGGGACTTTTCAAGAGACCCAGTACTTC
NA	TRBJ1-5	NA	TRBV24-1	CATSRAGSNQPQHF	TGTGCCACCAGTAGGGCAGGGAGCAATCAGCCCCAGCATTTT
TRBD1	TRBJ2-5	many	TRBV24-1	CATAGTGTQETQYF	TGTGCCACCGCCGGGACAGGGACCCAAGAGACCCAGTACTTC
NA	TRBJ1-1	many	TRBV29-1	CSVLDDRNTEAFF	TGCAGCGTTCTTGATGACAGGAACACTGAAGCTTTCTTT
TRBD1	TRBJ2-2	NA	TRBV6-1	CARTGQGRDTGELFF	TGTGCCAGGACTGGACAGGGGAGGGACACCGGGGAGCTGTTTTTT
NA	TRBJ1-1	few	TRBV29-1	CSVEDTGEGAFF	TGCAGCGTTGAAGATACGGGGGAGGGAGCTTTCTTT
TRBD1	TRBJ1-4	few	TRBV5-1	CASKGTGDSEKLFF	TGCGCCAGCAAAGGGACAGGGGATAGTGAAAAACTGTTTTTT
TRBD2	TRBJ2-7	many	TRBV30	CAWNVLGLGLEEQYF	TGTGCCTGGAACGTACTGGGACTAGGACTGGAGGAGCAGTACTTC
NA	TRBJ2-7	NA	TRBV7-9	CASSLKQGRAYEQYF	TGTGCCAGCAGCTTAAAACAGGGTCGGGCCTACGAGCAGTACTTC
NA	TRBJ1-6	NA	TRBV7-3	CASSLTSGIGPLHF	TGTGCCAGCAGCTTGACTAGCGGGATTGGCCCCCTCCACTTT
TRBD1	TRBJ2-7	NA	TRBV6-5	CASSYAGTGDHEQYF	TGTGCCAGCAGTTACGCTGGGACAGGGGACCACGAGCAGTACTTC
NA	TRBJ2-5	NA	TRBV20-1	CSASPRAGTDTQETQYF	TGCAGTGCTAGTCCGCGAGCGGGCACAGATACGCAAGAGACCCAGTACTTC